These 15 T cell receptor beta chains were all obtained from the same sample, sequenced in a study of blood T cell repertoires in COVID-19. The protocol was immunoSEQ multiplex PCR, while the TCRdb copy is restricted to in-frame clones and leaves out a portion. The table shows some 350,000 clones, with around 91% occurring only once. The sample taken for sequencing was peripheral blood. These receptor sequences come from a man younger than 35 with active or convalescent COVID-19.

The J gene is TRBJ2-2, the V gene TRBV7-2, with 9 bases that match TRBD1. CDR3 length: 15 amino acids. V shed 8 bases, J shed 1 base, and the junction held 5 bases outside the gene matches. In germline, CDR1 is SGHTA, CDR2 FQGNSA. The chain's CDR3 is CASGGQGQNTGELFF. The CDR3 DNA reads as TGTGCCAGCGGTGGACAGGGGCAGAACACCGGGGAGCTGTTTTTT.

This clone appeared once. The V gene is TRBV27, the J gene TRBJ2-7, with 7 bases lining up with TRBD2. This CDR3 is built from 14 residues. Germline V gene data show CDR1 as MNHEY and CDR2 as SMNVEV (reference sequence). Germline trimming cut 3 bases from V and 5 bases from J; bases unmatched to any gene: 7. The CDR3 here is CASSFEGGVNEQYF. The CDR3 nucleotides read TGTGCCAGCAGTTTTGAGGGAGGGGTCAACGAGCAGTACTTC.

This chain connects TRBV19 to TRBJ2-1; TRBD2 might be the D (6 bases). Germline V gene sequence: CDR1 LNHDA, CDR2 SQIVND (reference sequence). Trimming pared 3 bases from V and 5 bases from J, leaving 11 bases between. The CDR3 extends over 14 amino acids. CDR3 sequence reads: CASSIMDYDNEQFF. The DNA of the CDR3 is TGTGCCAGTAGTATTATGGACTACGACAATGAGCAGTTCTTC.

The genes are TRBV5-4 and TRBJ1-2, with TRBD1 identical over 9 bases. Trimming took 4 bases from V and 2 from J; bases not matched to a gene: 6. The CDR3 runs 15 residues. CDR1 and CDR2 from the germline V gene are SGHNT and YYREEE (reference sequence). The CDR3 coding sequence is TGTGCCAGCAGCCGGACAGGGGTGAGAAACTATGGCTACACCTTC. It yields the protein CASSRTGVRNYGYTF. The full variable domain, completed using reference TRBV5-4 and TRBJ1-2, is ETGVTQSPTHLIKTRGQQVTLRCSSQSGHNTVSWYQQALGQGPQFIFQYYREEENGRGNFPPRFSGLQFPNYSSELNVNALELDDSALYLCASSRTGVRNYGYTFGSGTRLTVV.

The chain uses TRBV4-3 and TRBJ2-3; TRBD2 might be the D (5 bases). Trimming took 0 bases from V and 0 from J, leaving 19 bases between them. The CDR3 is made up of 19 amino acids. The germline CDR1 and CDR2 sequences are LGHNA and YSLEER. CDR3 nucleotides: TGCGCCAGCAGCCAAGAGTCCGTACGGGGTGTCACTAGCACAGATACGCAGTATTTT. This gives the protein CASSQESVRGVTSTDTQYF.

This chain joins TRBV25-1 and TRBJ2-3; no definite D call. The CDR3 extends over 12 amino acids. V was shortened by 5 bases and J by 2 bases, with 5 bases between the two germline ends. Germline V CDR1 and CDR2: MGHDK, SYGVNS. CDR3 sequence (DNA): TGTGCCAGCAGTCAGTCCACAGATACGCAGTATTTT. Translation gives CASSQSTDTQYF.

This chain links TRBV9 with TRBJ1-2; 9 bases line up with TRBD1. After removal of 3 bases from V and 1 base from J, the junction contained 4 bases not matched to a gene. Germline CDR1 SGDLS, CDR2 YYNGEE. The CDR3 has 15 amino acids. As DNA, the CDR3 is TGTGCCAGCAGCGGGTACAGGGGGCATAACTATGGCTACACCTTC. It codes for CASSGYRGHNYGYTF.

With respect to this clone: Other DNA sequences in the sample encode the same CDR3. The chain combines TRBV28 with TRBJ1-5; tentative D call: TRBD1 (5 bases). The CDR3 runs 14 residues. Looked up from germline, CDR1 is MDHEN and CDR2 is SYDVKM. Trimming took 2 bases from V and 1 from J, leaving 6 bases between them. CDR3 in DNA: TGTGCCAGCAGTTTAAGGGGAAGCAATCAGCCCCAGCATTTT. Translating it yields CASSLRGSNQPQHF.

V usage is TRBV25-1 and J usage is TRBJ2-1; TRBD1 agrees at 9 bases. CDR3 length equals 17 residues. The V segment lost 1 base and the J segment 4 bases; nucleotides outside the gene matches: 8. CDR1 is MGHDK and CDR2 is SYGVNS in the germline V gene. CDR3 nucleotides: TGTGCCAGCAGTGAATCCGGTTGGACAGGGGATTACAATGAGCAGTTCTTC. This gives the protein CASSESGWTGDYNEQFF.

The chain uses TRBV19 and TRBJ1-6; D unresolved. V was shortened by 2 bases and J by 0 bases, with 5 bases between the two germline ends. Germline-derived CDR1 and CDR2 are LNHDA and SQIVND (reference sequence). The CDR3 spans 15 residues. The CDR3 sequence is CASSIPSSYNSPLHF. The DNA of the CDR3 is TGTGCCAGTAGTATACCGAGCTCCTATAATTCACCCCTCCACTTT.

This chain connects TRBV24-1 to TRBJ2-1; TRBD1 agrees at 7 bases. The CDR3 is made up of 17 amino acids. CDR1 KGHDR and CDR2 SFDVKD come from the germline V gene. The ends lost 2 bases at V and 3 bases at J; junction bases unmatched: 9. The CDR3 region is CATSDSGEGGDYNEQFF. In nucleotides, the CDR3 is TGTGCCACCAGTGATTCAGGGGAAGGGGGCGACTACAATGAGCAGTTCTTC.

The CDR3: CASSVGTSGASTDTQYF. The CDR3 DNA reads as TGTGCCAGCAGTGTGGGGACTAGCGGAGCTAGCACAGATACGCAGTATTTT. This chain uses TRBV13 with TRBJ2-3; 11 bases match TRBD2. V was pared by 6 bases and J by 0 bases, with 8 bases of the junction left unmatched. This CDR3 region has 17 residues. Germline CDR1 PRHDT, CDR2 FYEKMQ (reference sequence).

The chain is built from TRBV30 and TRBJ1-1; D remains ambiguous. V was cut by 7 bases and J by 4 bases, with 10 bases left in between. CDR3 length equals 11 residues. CDR1 GTSNPN and CDR2 SVGIG come from the germline V gene (reference sequence). DNA for the CDR3: TGTGCCTATACAACCGTCACTGAAGCTTTCTTT. It encodes CAYTTVTEAFF.

This chain joins TRBV9 and TRBJ2-7, with D tentatively TRBD2 (6 bases). The CDR3 is made up of 15 amino acids. The V end lost 1 base, the J end lost 6 bases, and 17 bases lay between the germline ends. From germline, CDR1 is SGDLS and CDR2 YYNGEE. The CDR3 bases are TGTGCCAGCAGCGTACGCGGGGTAGGCATCGGCGAGCAGTACTTC. Translated, it gives CASSVRGVGIGEQYF.

This chain connects TRBV9 to TRBJ2-5; D gene uncertain. CDR3 length: 15 amino acids. From germline, CDR1 is SGDLS and CDR2 YYNGEE. V was shortened by 1 base and J by 1 base, with 11 bases between the two germline ends. The CDR3 loop reads CASSVLNTVQETQYF. CDR3 nucleotide sequence: TGTGCCAGCAGCGTATTGAACACAGTCCAAGAGACCCAGTACTTC.